This is a list of T cell receptor beta chains from one sample in a study of blood T cell repertoires in COVID-19. Clones were read by immunoSEQ multiplex PCR, and TCRdb kept only the in-frame ones, dropping some. The sample records about 230,000 clones, approximately 84% being singletons. The specimen sequenced was peripheral blood. These receptor sequences come from a man aged 50 or older with COVID-19, enrolled during active disease. Both conserved end residues are part of each CDR3.

V,J,length,CDR3
TRBV21-1,TRBJ1-1,15,CASSKLCREDTEAFF
TRBV2,TRBJ1-5,15,CASSDTRQGNQPQHF
TRBV2,TRBJ2-7,13,CASGGQGANEQYF
TRBV3-1/TRBV3-2,TRBJ2-3,16,CASSQDLVQGTDTQYF
TRBV14,TRBJ2-7,13,CASSQERLTEQYF
TRBV6-2/TRBV6-3,TRBJ2-4,14,CASSLRLAKNIQYF
TRBV12-3/TRBV12-4,TRBJ2-7,11,CASSSGYEQYF
TRBV11-2,TRBJ2-5,15,CASGLAGTNQETQYF
TRBV6-6,TRBJ2-7,12,CASSAQGYEQYF
TRBV5-4,TRBJ2-7,13,CASMGDSSYEQYF
TRBV3-1/TRBV3-2,TRBJ1-6,16,CASSQDQGTDNSPLHF
TRBV2,TRBJ2-3,15,CASRASGIGTDTQYF
TRBV2,TRBJ1-1,14,CASSDRGPGTEAFF
TRBV12-3/TRBV12-4,TRBJ2-1,13,CASSSRGDNEQFF
TRBV30,TRBJ2-1,10,CAYGAIEQFF
TRBV11-2,TRBJ2-3,15,CASSSLAGATDTQYF
TRBV6-5,TRBJ2-1,15,CASSYLQGGYNEQFF
TRBV6-2/TRBV6-3,TRBJ2-7,15,CASSYPGLAGNEQYF
TRBV18,TRBJ2-2,15,CASSPPGQGSGELFF
TRBV15,TRBJ2-1,15,CATSRERTGYNEQFF
TRBV6-5,TRBJ2-1,15,CASSYEAGPYNEQFF
TRBV19,TRBJ1-2,15,CASSVPGQGPIGYTF
TRBV4-3,TRBJ2-1,16,CASSPRTSGGNNEQFF
TRBV7-9,TRBJ1-4,16,CASSPPGGQGAGKLFF
TRBV30,TRBJ1-1,12,CAEDRGDTEAFF
TRBV10-3,TRBJ2-7,13,CAITDRVSYEQYF
TRBV28,TRBJ2-7,15,CASSFPGQSSYEQYF
TRBV14,TRBJ1-1,15,CASSQARRGNTEAFF
TRBV30,TRBJ1-6,15,CAWSPLTGANSPLHF
TRBV6-5,TRBJ2-7,14,CASRIQGNRYEQYF
TRBV7-2,TRBJ1-5,14,CASSARQGNQPQHF
TRBV3-1/TRBV3-2,TRBJ2-1,14,CASSLGGSYNEQFF
TRBV6-1,TRBJ2-1,17,CASSDLGGRGTNNEQFF
TRBV4-3,TRBJ1-2,15,CASSRTRDNLYGYTF
TRBV7-3,TRBJ1-2,15,CASSLTGRGLFGYTF
TRBV28,TRBJ1-2,17,CASTPGVTGGELYGYTF
TRBV30,TRBJ2-2,13,CAWSVTSTGELFF
TRBV19,TRBJ2-1,19,CASSAGLAGGPGSYNEQFF
TRBV13,TRBJ2-3,14,CASSPRQSTDTQYF
TRBV4-3,TRBJ1-2,15,CASSLWGLQGYGYTF
TRBV7-8,TRBJ1-5,15,CASSLATASNQPQHF
TRBV5-1,TRBJ2-3,15,CASSISGIAADTQYF
TRBV6-5,TRBJ2-5,15,CASSYSGQKQETQYF
TRBV7-2,TRBJ2-3,14,CASSVRQGRDTQYF
TRBV6-6,TRBJ2-1,12,CASSLVAGGQFF
TRBV11-1,TRBJ2-1,16,CASSLVGGALGSEQFF
TRBV6-1,TRBJ1-2,16,CASSEGLGQGLYGYTF
TRBV2,TRBJ2-1,13,CASSEVELPEQFF
TRBV9,TRBJ2-7,16,CASRGGVRLASHEQYF
TRBV28,TRBJ1-3,16,CASSLPTGLSGNTIYF
TRBV10-2,TRBJ2-3,15,CASSGEGQIIDTQYF
TRBV5-4,TRBJ2-7,14,CASSRGKTDYEQYF
TRBV23-1,TRBJ2-5,17,CASSQVSPQEGSETQYF
TRBV7-9,TRBJ1-3,16,CASSLTRGGSGNTIYF
TRBV6-1,TRBJ1-1,14,CASSGGQGGTEAFF
TRBV5-1,TRBJ2-3,14,CASRRDGVADTQYF
TRBV4-3,TRBJ2-2,17,CASSQNLAGANTGELFF